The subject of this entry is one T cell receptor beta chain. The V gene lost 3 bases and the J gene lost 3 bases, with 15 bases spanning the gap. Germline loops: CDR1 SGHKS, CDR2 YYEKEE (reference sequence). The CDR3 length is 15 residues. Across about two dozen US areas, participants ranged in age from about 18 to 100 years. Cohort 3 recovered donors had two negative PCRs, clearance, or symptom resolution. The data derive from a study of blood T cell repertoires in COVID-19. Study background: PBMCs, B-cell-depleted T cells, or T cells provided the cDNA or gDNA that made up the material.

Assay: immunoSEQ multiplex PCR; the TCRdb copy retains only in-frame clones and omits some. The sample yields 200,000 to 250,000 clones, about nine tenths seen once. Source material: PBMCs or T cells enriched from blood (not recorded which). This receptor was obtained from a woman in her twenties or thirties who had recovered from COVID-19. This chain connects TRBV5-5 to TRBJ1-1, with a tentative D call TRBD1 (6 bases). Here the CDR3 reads CASSYIDRSYTEAFF. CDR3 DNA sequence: TGTGCCAGCAGCTACATCGACAGGAGTTACACTGAAGCTTTCTTT.